A selection of T cell receptor beta chains follows, all from one sample in a study of blood T cell repertoires in COVID-19. Method: immunoSEQ multiplex PCR; TCRdb's copy keeps in-frame clones and lacks some. The sample yields fewer than 150,000 clones, 85% to 90% seen once. Specimen: peripheral blood. These receptors originate from an elderly woman with acute or convalescent COVID-19. The conserved cysteine and the conserved F or W are not part of the CDR3 here.

j_gene,v_gene,CDR3aa
TRBJ2-1,TRBV19,ASSISGGRYNEQF
TRBJ1-6,TRBV4-2,ASSQVGGDSYNSPLH
TRBJ1-5,TRBV2,ASSYQTGNQPQH
TRBJ1-1,TRBV7-8,ASSAARAQNTEAF
TRBJ1-1,TRBV4-3,ASSLQGEAEAF
TRBJ2-7,TRBV18,ASSPPRQGKSSYEQY
TRBJ1-5,TRBV6-5,ASSYGGDSNQPQH
TRBJ1-5,TRBV7-8,ASSGGQGARNQPQH
TRBJ1-5,TRBV18,ASSADSNQPQH
TRBJ1-5,TRBV7-2,ASSLAAGVSNQPQH
TRBJ2-1,TRBV7-3,ASSGRGGRYNEQF
TRBJ2-2,TRBV7-3,ASSLNLNTGELF
TRBJ2-1,TRBV7-8,ASSLSLAESYNEQF
TRBJ1-5,TRBV29-1,SVARGVGNQPQH
TRBJ2-2,TRBV10-1,ASSEVRNTGELF
TRBJ1-2,TRBV5-1,ASSLASGQGNYGYT
TRBJ2-7,TRBV5-1,ASSLVLAGEYEQY
TRBJ2-1,TRBV14,ASSQDRLRYNEQF
TRBJ2-1,TRBV19,ASSPQSLPSSYNEQF
TRBJ1-4,TRBV5-1,ASSIGQGTEKLF
TRBJ1-1,TRBV18,ASSQDRMNTEAF
TRBJ2-2,TRBV5-5,ASSLLGRGAGELF
TRBJ1-2,TRBV6-5,ASSYSTGGVLYGYT
TRBJ1-1,TRBV6-5,ASRIPAGGEAF
TRBJ1-2,TRBV5-1,ASSFGGADYGYT
TRBJ1-6,TRBV2,ASSEVKGGNSPLH
TRBJ2-5,TRBV9,ASSVGAGASGGRETQY
TRBJ1-5,TRBV15,ATSARDRGVNQPQH
TRBJ2-1,TRBV5-1,ASSTPRGYDNEQF
TRBJ2-5,TRBV9,ASSVDLARGETQY
TRBJ1-6,TRBV4-2,ASSQDRGTPLH
TRBJ2-6,TRBV6-2/TRBV6-3,ASSDPRVSGANVLT
TRBJ2-7,TRBV4-1,ASSPIRTGVIYEQY
TRBJ1-2,TRBV5-6,ASSLGGGNYGYT
TRBJ1-3,TRBV7-9,ASSPTGHGNTIY
TRBJ2-3,TRBV1,TSSRAPGHSTDTQY
TRBJ1-1,TRBV6-2/TRBV6-3,ASSYSDFYRDTEAF
TRBJ2-3,TRBV10-1,ASSDDAAGDTQY
TRBJ2-2,TRBV27,ASCSQGTGELF
TRBJ2-1,TRBV20-1,SASRVLPSGGESSYNEQF
TRBJ1-6,TRBV2,ASSLQGQGNSPLH
TRBJ1-6,TRBV7-2,ASSLVISYNSPLH
TRBJ2-1,TRBV4-1,ASSQDSRLAGAHNEQF
TRBJ1-5,TRBV27,ASSWQGAQPQH
TRBJ2-5,TRBV19,ASSRSSGGLETQY
TRBJ2-1,TRBV5-1,ASNRDLYNEQF
TRBJ1-4,TRBV5-1,ASSLAMMTGGLSTNEKLF